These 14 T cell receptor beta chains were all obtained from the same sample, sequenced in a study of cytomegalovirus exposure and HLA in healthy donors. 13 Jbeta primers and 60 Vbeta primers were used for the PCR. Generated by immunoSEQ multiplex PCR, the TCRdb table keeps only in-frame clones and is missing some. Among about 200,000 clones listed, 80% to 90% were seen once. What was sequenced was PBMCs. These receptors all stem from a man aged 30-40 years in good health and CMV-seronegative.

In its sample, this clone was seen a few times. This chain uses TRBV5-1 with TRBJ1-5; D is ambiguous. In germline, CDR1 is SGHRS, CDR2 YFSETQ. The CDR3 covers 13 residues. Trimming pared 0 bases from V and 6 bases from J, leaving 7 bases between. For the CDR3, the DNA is TGCGCCAGCAGCTTGGGGAGTGGTCAGCCCCAGCATTTT. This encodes CASSLGSGQPQHF.

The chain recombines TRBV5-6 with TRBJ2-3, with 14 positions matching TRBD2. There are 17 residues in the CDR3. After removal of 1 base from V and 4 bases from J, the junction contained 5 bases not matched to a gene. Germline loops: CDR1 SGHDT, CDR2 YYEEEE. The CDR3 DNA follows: TGTGCCAGCAGCTTGCGACTAGCGGGGGGGTTGGCAGATACGCAGTATTTT. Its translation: CASSLRLAGGLADTQYF.

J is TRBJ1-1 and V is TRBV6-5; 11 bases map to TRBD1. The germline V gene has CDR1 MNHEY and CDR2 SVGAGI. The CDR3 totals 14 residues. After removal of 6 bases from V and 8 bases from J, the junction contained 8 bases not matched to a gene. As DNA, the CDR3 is TGTGCCAGCAGCCCTGGACAGGGGGCAGTGGAAGCTTTCTTT. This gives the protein CASSPGQGAVEAFF.

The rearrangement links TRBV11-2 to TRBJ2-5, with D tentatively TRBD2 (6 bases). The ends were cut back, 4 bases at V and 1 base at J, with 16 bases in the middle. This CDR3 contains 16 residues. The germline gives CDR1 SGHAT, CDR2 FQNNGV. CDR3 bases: TGTGCCAGCAGCTGGGCAAGCGACGGGGGCCAAGAGACCCAGTACTTC. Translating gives CASSWASDGGQETQYF.

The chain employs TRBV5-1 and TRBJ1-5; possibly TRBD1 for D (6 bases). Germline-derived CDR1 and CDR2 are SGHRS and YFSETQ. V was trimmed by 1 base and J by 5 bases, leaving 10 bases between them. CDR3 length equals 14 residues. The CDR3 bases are TGCGCCAGCAGCTTGACAGGGAACGATCAGCCCCAGCATTTT. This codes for CASSLTGNDQPQHF.

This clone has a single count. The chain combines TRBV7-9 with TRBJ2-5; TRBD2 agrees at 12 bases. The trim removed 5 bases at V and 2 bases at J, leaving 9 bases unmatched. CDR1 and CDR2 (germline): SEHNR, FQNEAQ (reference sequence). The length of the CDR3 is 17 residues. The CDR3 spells CASSPPTSGRSQETQYF. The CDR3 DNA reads TGTGCCAGCAGCCCCCCCACTAGCGGGAGGTCGCAAGAGACCCAGTACTTC.

The CDR3 nucleotides are TGTGCCAGCAGCCCCTCTGGGGGACTAAACACTGAAGCTTTCTTT. It specifies CASSPSGGLNTEAFF. V gene TRBV7-9 combines with J gene TRBJ1-1, with D possibly matching TRBD1 (5 bases). Deletions cut 5 bases from V and 2 bases from J, with 15 bases between. CDR1 is SEHNR, CDR2 FQNEAQ, per germline (reference sequence). The CDR3 is 15 residues long.

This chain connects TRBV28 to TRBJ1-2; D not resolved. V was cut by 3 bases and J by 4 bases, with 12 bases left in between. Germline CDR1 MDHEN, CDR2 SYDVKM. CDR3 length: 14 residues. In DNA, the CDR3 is TGTGCCAGCAGTTTGGATGAACAGATCTATGGCTACACCTTC. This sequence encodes CASSLDEQIYGYTF.

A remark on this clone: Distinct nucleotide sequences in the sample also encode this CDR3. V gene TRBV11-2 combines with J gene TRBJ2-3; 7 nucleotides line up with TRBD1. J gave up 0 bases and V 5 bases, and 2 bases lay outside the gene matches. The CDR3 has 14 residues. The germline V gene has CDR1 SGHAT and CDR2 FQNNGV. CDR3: CASSLRGSTDTQYF. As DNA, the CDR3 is TGTGCCAGCAGCCTCAGGGGGAGCACAGATACGCAGTATTTT. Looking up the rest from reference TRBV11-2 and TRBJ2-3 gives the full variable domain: EAGVAQSPRYKIIEKRQSVAFWCNPISGHATLYWYQQILGQGPKLLIQFQNNGVVDDSQLPKDRFSAERLKGVDSTLKIQPAKLEDSAVYLCASSLRGSTDTQYFGPGTRLTVL.

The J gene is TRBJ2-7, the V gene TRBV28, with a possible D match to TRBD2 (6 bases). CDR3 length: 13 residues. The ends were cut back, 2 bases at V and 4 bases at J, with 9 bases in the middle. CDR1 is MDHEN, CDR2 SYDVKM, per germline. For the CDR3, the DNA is TGTGCCAGCAGTTTAGGTAGCGGTTACGAGCAGTACTTC. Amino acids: CASSLGSGYEQYF.

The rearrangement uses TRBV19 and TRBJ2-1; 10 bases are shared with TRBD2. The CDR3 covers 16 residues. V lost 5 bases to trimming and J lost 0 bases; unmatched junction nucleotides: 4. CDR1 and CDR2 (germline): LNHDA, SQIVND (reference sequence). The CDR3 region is CASSGASGSSYNEQFF. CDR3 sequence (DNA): TGTGCCAGTAGTGGCGCTAGCGGGAGCTCCTACAATGAGCAGTTCTTC.

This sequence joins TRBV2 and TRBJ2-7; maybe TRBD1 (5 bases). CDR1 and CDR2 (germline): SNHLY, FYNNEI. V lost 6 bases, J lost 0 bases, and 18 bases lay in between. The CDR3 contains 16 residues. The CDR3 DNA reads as TGTGCCAGCAGCCTCAGAAGACAGATCAGCTCCTACGAGCAGTACTTC. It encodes CASSLRRQISSYEQYF.

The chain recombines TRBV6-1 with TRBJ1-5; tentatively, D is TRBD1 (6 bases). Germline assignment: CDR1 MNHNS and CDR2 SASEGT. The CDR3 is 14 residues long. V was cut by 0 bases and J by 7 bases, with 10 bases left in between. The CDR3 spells CASSEAGGGQPQHF. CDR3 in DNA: TGTGCCAGCAGTGAAGCAGGGGGTGGCCAGCCCCAGCATTTT.

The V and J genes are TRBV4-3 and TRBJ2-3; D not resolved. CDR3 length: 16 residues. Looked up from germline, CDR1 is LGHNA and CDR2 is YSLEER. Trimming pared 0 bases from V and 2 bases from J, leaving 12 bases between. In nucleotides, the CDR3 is TGCGCCAGCAGCCAAGATATGGTTCGCGACACAGATACGCAGTATTTT. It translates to CASSQDMVRDTDTQYF.